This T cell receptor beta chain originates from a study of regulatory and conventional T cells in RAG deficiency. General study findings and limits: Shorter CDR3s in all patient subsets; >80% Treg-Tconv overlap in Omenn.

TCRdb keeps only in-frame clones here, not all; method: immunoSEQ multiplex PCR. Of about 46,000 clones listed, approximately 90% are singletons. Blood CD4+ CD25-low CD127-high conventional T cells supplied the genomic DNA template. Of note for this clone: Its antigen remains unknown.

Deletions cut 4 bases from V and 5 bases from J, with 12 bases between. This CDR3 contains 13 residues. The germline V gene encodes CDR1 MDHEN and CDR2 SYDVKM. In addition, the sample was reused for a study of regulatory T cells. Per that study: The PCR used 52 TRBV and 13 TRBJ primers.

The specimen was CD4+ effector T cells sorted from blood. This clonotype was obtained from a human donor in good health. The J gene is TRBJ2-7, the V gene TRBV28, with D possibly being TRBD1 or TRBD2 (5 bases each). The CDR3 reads CASSSPGPHEQYF. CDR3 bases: TGTGCCAGCAGTTCCCCGGGGCCCCACGAGCAGTACTTC. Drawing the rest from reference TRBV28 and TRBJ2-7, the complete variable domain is DVKVTQSSRYLVKRTGEKVFLECVQDMDHENMFWYRQDPGLGLRLIYFSYDVKMKEKGDIPEGYSVSREKKERFSLILESASTNQTSMYLCASSSPGPHEQYFGPGTRLTVT.